This T cell receptor beta chain originates from a study of blood T cells in healthy people across ages. The study's findings and limits: In long-lived donors, naive CD4+ cell counts and diversity exceeded those of aged donors. Observed TCR beta diversity per million T cells went down as age went up. This fall followed a roughly linear course with age. Correlation between TCR beta diversity and naive T cell percentage was strong.

V lost 0 bases and J 0 bases, leaving 14 bases between the germline ends. CDR3 length equals 16 residues. Germline CDR1 DFQATT, CDR2 SNEGSKA (reference sequence). As to this clonotype: Its target is unknown.

PCR was performed a second time for about 7 to 11 cycles using a sample-barcoded 5' primer and a J-beta primer mix. The template-switch adaptor, which had 12 random nucleotides, put a tag on each cDNA molecule. Using its own MiXCR run on the 5' RACE reads, TCRdb lists one record per CDR3 protein. Altogether about 1.6 million distinct CDR3 sequences are present, 30% to 35% being singletons, with the ten largest covering around 10%. This rearrangement joins TRBV20-1 to TRBJ1-1; D is possibly TRBD1 (6 bases). This TCR was sampled from a woman aged 25 to 39 in good health. Sequencing used blood. The CDR3 coding sequence is TGCAGTGCTAGAGATTCAGGGGTACCGATGAACACTGAAGCTTTCTTT. Residues: CSARDSGVPMNTEAFF.